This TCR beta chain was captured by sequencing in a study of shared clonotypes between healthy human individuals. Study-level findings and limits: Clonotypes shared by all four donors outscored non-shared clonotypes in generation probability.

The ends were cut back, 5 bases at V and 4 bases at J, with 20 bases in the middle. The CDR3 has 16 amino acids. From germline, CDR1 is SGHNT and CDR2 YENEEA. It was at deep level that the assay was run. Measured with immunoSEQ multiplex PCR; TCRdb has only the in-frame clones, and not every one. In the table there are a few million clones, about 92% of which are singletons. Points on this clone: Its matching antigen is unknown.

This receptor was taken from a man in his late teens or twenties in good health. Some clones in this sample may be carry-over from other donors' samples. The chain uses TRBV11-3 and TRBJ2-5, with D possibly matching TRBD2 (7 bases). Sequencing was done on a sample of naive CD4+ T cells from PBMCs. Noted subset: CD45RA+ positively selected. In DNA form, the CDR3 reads TGTGCCAGCAGCCACGGGGGCGGGAGAAAGTCAGAGACCCAGTACTTC. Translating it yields CASSHGGGRKSETQYF.